This is a list of T cell receptor beta chains from one sample in a study of control samples from healthy donors and cancer patients. Sequencing used immunoSEQ multiplex PCR; TCRdb keeps in-frame clones, though not all of them. The data show around 45,000 clones, more than 65% seen once. Source material: formalin-fixed, paraffin-embedded tissue. The receptor source for this set is a male donor with melanoma. CDR3s include the opening cysteine and the closing phenylalanine or tryptophan. The D gene is left open where the match is weak. Clone size is not always given. Where it is, it says once, few, many or a class for expanded clones.

>TRBV6-5|-|TRBJ2-3|-
TGTGCCAGCAGTTACGGGCTGTCTCAGGATACGCAGTATTTT
CASSYGLSQDTQYF
>TRBV12-3/TRBV12-4|-|TRBJ2-5|-
TGTGCCAGCAATTCCAGGGGAGCCCAGTACTTC
CASNSRGAQYF
>TRBV2|TRBD1|TRBJ1-5|once
TGTGCCAGCAGGGTACAGGGGGCTTTGGGCAATCAGCCCCAGCATTTT
CASRVQGALGNQPQHF
>TRBV7-8|-|TRBJ1-4|-
TGTGCCAGCAGCTTCGGTGGGACGACCGAAATGGGGGAAAAACTGTTTTTT
CASSFGGTTEMGEKLFF
>TRBV15|-|TRBJ2-1|few
TGTGCCACCAGCAGCCGAGACGGGGAGCAGTTCTTC
CATSSRDGEQFF
>TRBV28|-|TRBJ2-1|-
TGTGCCAGCAGTGATACTAGCCACAGCTCCTACAATGAGCAGTTCTTC
CASSDTSHSSYNEQFF
>TRBV6-2/TRBV6-3|TRBD1|TRBJ1-5|many
TGTGCCAGCAGTTACGCCGGACAGGATAATCAGCCCCAGCATTTT
CASSYAGQDNQPQHF
>TRBV7-3|-|TRBJ2-5|-
TGTGCCAGCAGCCGATCAGGGTTGGGGGAGACCCAGTACTTC
CASSRSGLGETQYF
>TRBV15|-|TRBJ2-3|-
TGTGCCACCAGCCCAAAGGAAGATACGCAGTATTTT
CATSPKEDTQYF
>TRBV7-9|-|TRBJ1-3|-
TGTGCCAGCAGCCCCCCCTCTGGAAACACCATATATTTT
CASSPPSGNTIYF
>TRBV19|-|TRBJ1-4|-
TGTGCCAGTACCACAGGGATTGCTAATGAAAAACTGTTTTTT
CASTTGIANEKLFF
>TRBV12-3/TRBV12-4|-|TRBJ1-1|-
TGTGCCAGCAGTTTTTCCGTTGGCGCTGAAGCTTTCTTT
CASSFSVGAEAFF
>TRBV15|-|TRBJ2-1|-
TGTGCCACCAGTCCTTACAGCGGTTACAATGAGCAGTTCTTC
CATSPYSGYNEQFF
>TRBV11-3|-|TRBJ2-1|-
TGTGCCAGCAGCTTAGACGGCGCCCACAACAATGAGCAGTTCTTC
CASSLDGAHNNEQFF
>TRBV27|TRBD2|TRBJ2-3|-
TGTGCCAGCAGACCCGGACTAGCGGGGGGGAGACGCACAGATACGCAGTATTTT
CASRPGLAGGRRTDTQYF
>TRBV28|-|TRBJ2-3|-
TGTGCCAGCACAGAATTGGGGGATACGCAGTATTTT
CASTELGDTQYF
>TRBV27|TRBD2|TRBJ2-1|few
TGTGCCAGCAGTTTAAGGGCGGGAGTTGGGAATGAGCAGTTCTTC
CASSLRAGVGNEQFF
>TRBV19|TRBD1|TRBJ1-1|-
TGTGCCACCAAGGGACAGGGGGCATCCGCAGCTTTCTTT
CATKGQGASAAFF
>TRBV20-1|TRBD2|TRBJ2-1|once
TGCAGTGCTAGTAGCGGGAGCGGTGAGCAGTTCTTC
CSASSGSGEQFF
>TRBV27|TRBD2|TRBJ2-5|-
TGTGCCAGCAGTTTAGGACTAGAAGAGACCCAGTACTTC
CASSLGLEETQYF
>TRBV6-5|TRBD2|TRBJ2-5|-
TGTGCCAGCAGGAGACGGTTCGGGGGGGGAGAGACCCAGTACTTC
CASRRRFGGGETQYF
>TRBV4-1|-|TRBJ2-1|-
TGCGCCAGCAGCCAAGATCGAGATAGCGGAAAAGGCCATGAGCAGTTCTTC
CASSQDRDSGKGHEQFF
>TRBV19|TRBD2|TRBJ2-3|-
TGTGCCAGTAGTGGGCTGCGCGGGAGTCTGGGAGATACGCAGTATTTT
CASSGLRGSLGDTQYF
>TRBV6-5|TRBD2|TRBJ2-3|-
TGTGCCAGCAGTCGGGACTACCGCACAGATACGCAGTATTTT
CASSRDYRTDTQYF
>TRBV6-5|-|TRBJ1-4|once
TGTGCCAGCAGAAGCCTACACCGGGGGAAGAAAAAACTGTTTTTT
CASRSLHRGKKKLFF
>TRBV2|-|TRBJ2-7|-
TGTGCCAGCAGTGAAGCGCCGAGCGGCGAGCAGTACTTC
CASSEAPSGEQYF
>TRBV14|TRBD1|TRBJ1-2|few
TGTGCCAGCAGTCCAACAGGGGGCTATGGCTACACCTTC
CASSPTGGYGYTF
>TRBV6-2/TRBV6-3|-|TRBJ2-6|-
TGTGCCAGCAGCCTTGGCTCACTGTTCTCTGGGGCCAACGTCCTGACTTTC
CASSLGSLFSGANVLTF
>TRBV18|TRBD2|TRBJ2-3|few
TGTGCCAGCTCACCGACGGGAGGGACAGATACGCAGTATTTT
CASSPTGGTDTQYF